This T cell receptor beta chain comes out of a study of OX40 agonist ivuxolimab in advanced cancers. This CDR3 is 15 amino acids long. Germline-derived CDR1 and CDR2 are LNHNV and YYDKDF (reference sequence). The V segment lost 5 bases and the J segment 1 base; nucleotides outside the gene matches: 3. Generated by immunoSEQ multiplex PCR, the TCRdb table keeps only in-frame clones and is missing some. The table has about 58,000 clones, approximately 89% seen once. The clonotype comes from an adult with an advanced solid tumor such as melanoma, head and neck, liver or kidney cancer. This chain uses TRBV15 with TRBJ1-2; TRBD1 matches at 11 bases. The sample in question was CD4+ or CD8+ T cells sorted from blood, obtained in a trial of the OX40 agonist ivuxolimab. The CDR3 sequence: CATSPGTGGNYGYTF. CDR3 DNA: TGTGCCACCAGCCCCGGGACAGGGGGTAACTATGGCTACACCTTC.